Listed below are T cell receptor beta chains from one sample, sequenced in a study of neoadjuvant anti-PD-1 for oral cavity cancer. The repertoire was sequenced with immunoSEQ multiplex PCR; TCRdb's copy has only in-frame clones and lacks some. The table has about 23,000 clones, under 45% seen once. Material: tumor tissue, obtained after nivolumab (anti-PD-1) treatment. The origin of the receptors is a person aged 35-79 years with oral cavity squamous cell carcinoma. CDR3s include the opening cysteine and the closing phenylalanine or tryptophan. A D gene is named only where the DNA matches it firmly. Only some rows state a clone size, as once, few, many or a class for expanded clones.

CDR3aa,CDR3nt,v_gene,abundance,d_gene,j_gene
CASSVDSGSSYEQYF,TGTGCCAGCAGCGTAGACTCTGGGAGCTCCTACGAGCAGTACTTC,TRBV9,NA,NA,TRBJ2-7
CASSLVGMTGAAGYTF,TGTGCCAGCAGCTTAGTGGGGATGACAGGGGCCGCTGGCTACACCTTC,TRBV7-2,NA,TRBD1,TRBJ1-2
CASSPVLKGGETQYF,TGTGCCAGCTCACCGGTATTAAAGGGAGGAGAGACCCAGTACTTC,TRBV18,many,NA,TRBJ2-5
CASSLDSRDPGRYGYTF,TGTGCCAGCAGCTTGGATAGCCGGGACCCCGGGAGGTATGGCTACACCTTC,TRBV5-4,few,NA,TRBJ1-2
CASSSGGGGPQPQHF,TGTGCCAGCAGTTCAGGGGGGGGAGGGCCCCAGCCCCAGCATTTT,TRBV28,NA,TRBD1,TRBJ1-5
CASSAGEVTDTQYF,TGTGCCAGCAGCGCAGGGGAAGTCACAGATACGCAGTATTTT,TRBV7-2,NA,NA,TRBJ2-3
CASSVLDSQETQYF,TGCGCCAGCAGTGTCCTAGACAGTCAAGAGACCCAGTACTTC,TRBV5-1,few,NA,TRBJ2-5
CASKQGHSNQPQHF,TGTGCCAGCAAACAGGGCCATAGCAATCAGCCCCAGCATTTT,TRBV6-1,NA,NA,TRBJ1-5
CASSSRVAGVYEQYF,TGTGCCAGCAGTTCTCGAGTAGCGGGGGTGTACGAGCAGTACTTC,TRBV6-5,NA,TRBD2,TRBJ2-7
CASSVEGRDSPLHF,TGTGCCAGCAGCGTAGAAGGAAGGGATTCACCCCTCCACTTT,TRBV9,few,NA,TRBJ1-6
CASRDRGRDTIYF,TGTGCCAGCAGGGACAGGGGGAGGGACACCATATATTTT,TRBV6-1,once,TRBD1,TRBJ1-3
CASSYAKNTEAFF,TGTGCCAGCAGTTACGCCAAGAACACTGAAGCTTTCTTT,TRBV6-5,many,NA,TRBJ1-1
CATSRGASDETQYF,TGTGCCACCAGCAGAGGGGCTAGCGATGAGACCCAGTACTTC,TRBV15,once,NA,TRBJ2-5